Shown below are 17 T cell receptor beta chains from a single sample sequenced in a study of shared T cell receptors in the human thymus. Data came from immunoSEQ multiplex PCR; TCRdb stores just in-frame clones and leaves some out. The sample records approximately 490,000 clones, about 80% being singletons. This sample also belongs to another study, concerning human thymus T cells.

Sequenced sample: thymocytes. The receptors stem from a boy under two years old with a congenital heart defect.

The rearrangement joins TRBV5-6 to TRBJ1-4; weak D call: TRBD1 (5 bases). With 0 bases removed from V and 3 bases from J, the gap between germline ends came to 6 bases. The CDR3 spans 14 residues. Germline CDR1 SGHDT, CDR2 YYEEEE. CDR3 DNA: TGTGCCAGCAGCTTGGCAGGGCCTAATGAAAAACTGTTTTTT. Its translation: CASSLAGPNEKLFF.

The chain is built from TRBV4-3 and TRBJ1-4; 9 positions agree with TRBD1. CDR1 LGHNA and CDR2 YSLEER come from the germline V gene. This CDR3 has 18 amino acids. After removal of 4 bases from V and 7 bases from J, the junction contained 16 bases not matched to a gene. CDR3 coding DNA: TGCGCCAGCAGCCGACAGGGGGTGAGGTCCCCGGAGGGTGAAAAACTGTTTTTT. Its translation is CASSRQGVRSPEGEKLFF.

The chain joins TRBV7-9 to TRBJ2-7; 7 bases are a match to TRBD1. V was clipped by 5 bases and J by 5 bases; unmatched bases: 18. The CDR3 is 17 residues long. Germline V CDR1 and CDR2: SEHNR, FQNEAQ (reference sequence). Here the CDR3 DNA reads TGTGCCAGCAGCCATCCCTCCCTCCGACAGGGTAGCCACGAGCAGTACTTC. Translated, it gives CASSHPSLRQGSHEQYF.

V usage is TRBV19 and J usage is TRBJ2-5, with D tentatively TRBD2 (6 bases). CDR1 and CDR2 from the germline V gene are LNHDA and SQIVND (reference sequence). Trimming removed 3 bases from V and 5 bases from J, with 10 bases in between. CDR3 length: 13 residues. DNA of the CDR3: TGTGCCAGTAGTATTCGGGGGTTGGAGACCCAGTACTTC. It yields the protein CASSIRGLETQYF.

The DNA for the CDR3 is TGTGCCTGGAGGCGGAGGGGGCCTAGGAACACTGAAGCTTTCTTT. Translated, it gives CAWRRRGPRNTEAFF. V gene TRBV30 combines with J gene TRBJ1-1, with 7 bases matching TRBD1. CDR3 length equals 15 residues. Germline V gene data show CDR1 as GTSNPN and CDR2 as SVGIG (reference sequence). V lost 3 bases to trimming and J lost 1 base; unmatched junction nucleotides: 8.

The gene calls are TRBV6-5 and TRBJ2-1; TRBD2 matches 11 bases. This CDR3 contains 16 residues. Germline V gene lookup returns CDR1 MNHEY and CDR2 SVGAGI. The trim removed 4 bases at V and 4 bases at J, leaving 6 bases unmatched. The CDR3, as DNA: TGTGCCAGCAGTTCCTCTAGCGGGAGGATGTACAATGAGCAGTTCTTC. The encoded protein is CASSSSSGRMYNEQFF.

The V gene is TRBV15, the J gene TRBJ2-7, with TRBD2 identical over 11 bases. CDR1 is LNHNV, CDR2 YYDKDF, per germline (reference sequence). The CDR3 covers 18 residues. After removal of 1 base from V and 4 bases from J, the junction contained 12 bases not matched to a gene. For the CDR3, the DNA is TGTGCCACCAGCAGAGCCCCCGGTAGCGGGAGGGCCTCTTACGAGCAGTACTTC. It translates to CATSRAPGSGRASYEQYF.

The chain employs TRBV25-1 and TRBJ1-2; no reliable D call. V was shortened by 5 bases and J by 2 bases, with 6 bases between the two germline ends. The CDR3 sequence is 12 residues long. Per the germline V gene, CDR1 is MGHDK and CDR2 is SYGVNS. The CDR3 DNA sequence: TGTGCCAGCAGTCGGGAAAACTATGGCTACACCTTC. Translating it yields CASSRENYGYTF.

The chain employs TRBV28 and TRBJ2-2; 13 bases are a match to TRBD2. After removal of 5 bases from V and 0 bases from J, the junction contained 9 bases not matched to a gene. The CDR3 is made up of 19 amino acids. In germline, CDR1 is MDHEN, CDR2 SYDVKM. The CDR3 reads CASSPKPGLAGTNTGELFF. Written as DNA, the CDR3 is TGTGCCAGCAGTCCAAAACCGGGACTAGCGGGGACGAACACCGGGGAGCTGTTTTTT.

This rearrangement joins TRBV2 to TRBJ2-2; 13 bases map to TRBD2. The V segment lost 5 bases and the J segment 2 bases; nucleotides outside the gene matches: 11. This CDR3 region has 19 residues. In germline, CDR1 is SNHLY, CDR2 FYNNEI. CDR3 coding DNA: TGTGCCAGCAGTCCAAGGACTAGCGGGAGCCCTGGAAACACCGGGGAGCTGTTTTTT. Amino acids: CASSPRTSGSPGNTGELFF. The complete variable domain, with remaining parts taken from reference TRBV2 and TRBJ2-2, reads EPEVTQTPSHQVTQMGQEVILRCVPISNHLYFYWYRQILGQKVEFLVSFYNNEISEKSEIFDDQFSVERPDGSNFTLKIRSTKLEDSAMYFCASSPRTSGSPGNTGELFFGEGSRLTVL.

This rearrangement joins TRBV2 to TRBJ2-7; TRBD1 matches at 8 bases. Germline lookup yields CDR1 SNHLY and CDR2 FYNNEI. The trim removed 0 bases at V and 3 bases at J, leaving 4 bases unmatched. The CDR3 is made up of 15 amino acids. Here the CDR3 reads CASSEAAGGDYEQYF. CDR3 nucleotides: TGTGCCAGCAGTGAAGCGGCAGGGGGCGACTACGAGCAGTACTTC.

This chain joins TRBV6-6 and TRBJ2-5, with D possibly being TRBD2 (6 bases). V was pared by 5 bases and J by 1 base, with 8 bases between. The germline V gene has CDR1 MNHNY and CDR2 SVGAGI (reference sequence). The CDR3 covers 13 residues. This chain's CDR3 is CASSMGGQETQYF. CDR3 sequence (DNA): TGTGCCAGCAGTATGGGAGGCCAAGAGACCCAGTACTTC.

The chain uses TRBV4-3 and TRBJ2-2; the D gene is possibly TRBD2 (5 bases). CDR3 length: 19 residues. Trimming cost V 4 bases and J 3 bases, with 24 bases left between them. Germline CDR1 LGHNA, CDR2 YSLEER. The CDR3: CASSRPHRKRSIDTGELFF. Here the CDR3 DNA reads TGCGCCAGCAGCCGGCCCCACAGAAAGCGGTCCATTGACACCGGGGAGCTGTTTTTT.

The chain employs TRBV4-3 and TRBJ1-5, with D perhaps matching TRBD1 (5 bases). The CDR3 loop spans 13 amino acids. V lost 4 bases and J 7 bases, leaving 11 bases between the germline ends. CDR1 and CDR2 from the germline V gene are LGHNA and YSLEER. CDR3 in amino acids: CASSPGGSQPQHF. The DNA for the CDR3 is TGCGCCAGCAGCCCCGGGGGAAGCCAGCCCCAGCATTTT.

The chain couples TRBV15 to TRBJ2-2; D gene uncertain. Between the trimmed V and J ends, which lost 4 bases and 4 bases, there was a span of 10 bases. This CDR3 has 14 residues. The V gene's germline CDR1 is LNHNV and CDR2 YYDKDF (reference sequence). CDR3 region: CATSTLKSTGELFF. CDR3 DNA: TGTGCCACCAGCACCCTAAAAAGCACCGGGGAGCTGTTTTTT.

This clone has a handful of counts. V is TRBV7-2 and J is TRBJ1-1; 8 positions agree with TRBD1. The J segment lost 4 bases and the V segment lost 5 bases, leaving 9 bases of the junction unmatched. This CDR3 region has 15 residues. Germline V gene lookup returns CDR1 SGHTA and CDR2 FQGNSA. CDR3 bases: TGTGCCAGCAGCCCCGGGCCCGGACAGGGCACTGAAGCTTTCTTT. Its protein product is CASSPGPGQGTEAFF.

The V gene is TRBV29-1, the J gene TRBJ2-7; TRBD1 aligns across 7 bases. J was trimmed by 5 bases and V by 6 bases; bases with no gene match: 4. Germline-derived CDR1 and CDR2 are SQVTM and ANQGSEA. The CDR3 loop spans 11 amino acids. The CDR3 sequence: CSVTGWNEQYF. The CDR3 bases are TGCAGCGTGACAGGGTGGAACGAGCAGTACTTC.